The T cell receptor beta chain described here comes from a study of blood T cell repertoires in COVID-19. About the study: Material from acute and convalescent COVID-19 was sourced from the United States, Italy and Spain. PBMCs, B-cell-depleted T cells, or T cells provided the cDNA or gDNA that made up the material.

The CDR3 length is 14 residues. V was pared by 7 bases and J by 1 base, with 10 bases between. Germline CDR1 is MNHEY and CDR2 is SVGAGI. Seattle's cohort entered during active infection and was followed longitudinally. Authors' analysis steps: Amplification with reference gene primers provided the estimates of nucleated cell counts. The method was immunoSEQ multiplex PCR; TCRdb's version includes in-frame clones alone and lacks a portion of them. That table supplies the V and J calls and clone size; D and trimming were determined from the DNA. The table lists about 340,000 clones, around 87% of them singletons.

This chain joins TRBV6-5 and TRBJ1-4; D uncertain. Sequenced: peripheral blood. This clonotype was sampled from a woman in her forties or fifties with COVID-19, enrolled during active disease. The CDR3 spells CASNSVGTNEKLFF. The DNA for the CDR3 is TGTGCCAGCAATTCGGTCGGAACTAATGAAAAACTGTTTTTT.